This T cell receptor (beta chain) was recorded in a study of Graves' ophthalmopathy and Graves' hyperthyroidism. Germline trimming cut 5 bases from V and 8 bases from J; bases unmatched to any gene: 9. The length of the CDR3 is 13 residues. CDR1 is SGHRS and CDR2 is YFSETQ in the germline V gene. Ophthalmopathy donors were characterized by moderate-to-severe activity, CAS of at least 3, NOSPECS of at least 4, and duration under 3 months. Investigators amplified TCR beta CDR3 regions from RNA transcripts. RT-PCR in the first round used HTBI primers; a second-round multiplex PCR followed. MiXCR was run by TCRdb on the multiplex PCR reads, yielding one entry per CDR3 protein. The sample has 200,000 to 250,000 distinct CDR3 sequences; around a fifth are singletons. This clonotype was seen ten or more times.

The chain is built from TRBV5-1 and TRBJ1-2; 7 nucleotides line up with TRBD1. This TCR was sampled from a woman aged 50 to 60 with Graves' ophthalmopathy. The sequencing input was peripheral blood. For the CDR3, the DNA is TGCGCCAGCAGGCGGGACAGAGGCCGGGGCTACACCTTC. It codes for CASRRDRGRGYTF.